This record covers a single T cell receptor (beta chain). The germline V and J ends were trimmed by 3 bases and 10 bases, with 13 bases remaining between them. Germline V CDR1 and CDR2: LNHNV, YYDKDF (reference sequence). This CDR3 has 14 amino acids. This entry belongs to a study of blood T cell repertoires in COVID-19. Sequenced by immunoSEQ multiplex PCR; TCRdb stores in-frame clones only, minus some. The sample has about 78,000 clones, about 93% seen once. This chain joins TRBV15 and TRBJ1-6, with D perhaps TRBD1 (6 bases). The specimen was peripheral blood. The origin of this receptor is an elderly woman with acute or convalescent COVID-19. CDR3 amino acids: CATSRDSVGSPLHF. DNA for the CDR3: TGTGCCACCAGCAGGGACAGCGTGGGATCACCCCTCCACTTT.